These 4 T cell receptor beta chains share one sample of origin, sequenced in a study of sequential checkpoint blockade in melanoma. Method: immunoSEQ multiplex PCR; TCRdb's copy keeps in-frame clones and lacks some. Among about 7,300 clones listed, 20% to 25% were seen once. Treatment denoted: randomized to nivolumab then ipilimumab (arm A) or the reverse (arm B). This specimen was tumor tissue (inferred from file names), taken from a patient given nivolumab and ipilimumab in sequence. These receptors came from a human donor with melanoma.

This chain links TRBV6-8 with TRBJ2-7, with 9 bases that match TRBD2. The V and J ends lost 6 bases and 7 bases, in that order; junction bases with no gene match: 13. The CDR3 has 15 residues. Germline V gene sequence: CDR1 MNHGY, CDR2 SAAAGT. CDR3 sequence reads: CASSRLAGGPLEQYV. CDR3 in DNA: TGTGCCAGCAGCCGGCTTGCGGGAGGGCCTTTAGAGCAGTACGTC.

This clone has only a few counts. This CDR3 is CASSQYKGLAGTADTQYF. In nucleotides, the CDR3 is TGCGCCAGCAGCCAATATAAGGGACTAGCGGGAACGGCAGATACGCAGTATTTT. J is TRBJ2-3 and V is TRBV4-1; the match to TRBD2 covers 13 bases. CDR3 length equals 18 residues. Germline V gene data show CDR1 as MGHRA and CDR2 as YSYEKL. With V trimmed by 2 bases and J by 4 bases, 9 bases remained unmatched.

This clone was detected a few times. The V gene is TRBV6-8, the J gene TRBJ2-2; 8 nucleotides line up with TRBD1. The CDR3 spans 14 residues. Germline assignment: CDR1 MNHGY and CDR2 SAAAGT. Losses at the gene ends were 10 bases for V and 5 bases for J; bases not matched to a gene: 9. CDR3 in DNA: TGTGCCATCACCCCCACAGGGGGAACCGGGGAGCTGTTTTTT. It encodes CAITPTGGTGELFF.

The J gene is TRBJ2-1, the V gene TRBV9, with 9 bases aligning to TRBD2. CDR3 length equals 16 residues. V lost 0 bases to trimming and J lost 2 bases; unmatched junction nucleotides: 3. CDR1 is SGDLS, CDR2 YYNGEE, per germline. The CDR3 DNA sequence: TGTGCCAGCAGCGTAGGGACTAGCGACACCTACAATGAGCAGTTCTTC. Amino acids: CASSVGTSDTYNEQFF.